This T cell receptor beta chain was sequenced for a study of T cells in Graves' hyperthyroidism and ophthalmopathy. Across the whole study: Peripheral blood collection took place at initial diagnosis, before any treatment.

Uncontrolled infection, other autoimmune disease, pregnancy or lactation disqualified patients from enrolment. J lost 3 bases, V lost 4 bases, and 8 bases had no gene match. This CDR3 region has 16 residues. CDR1 is LGHDT, CDR2 YNNKEL, per germline (reference sequence). From RNA transcripts, TCR beta CDR3 regions were amplified. HTBI primers were the set used in a first-round RT-PCR of the TCR CDR3. Each CDR3 protein gets one entry after TCRdb re-called the multiplex PCR reads with MiXCR. Among approximately 640,000 distinct CDR3 sequences listed, 17% were seen once. This clonotype was detected only a few times. Its target is unknown. General study findings and limits: In the analysis, a 13 V-J model separated ophthalmopathy from stable hyperthyroidism.

What was sequenced was blood. The origin of this receptor is a man in his fifties with Graves' hyperthyroidism. The rearrangement joins TRBV3-1 to TRBJ2-1, with 8 bases that match TRBD1. In nucleotides, the CDR3 is TGTGCCAGCAGCCCAGCTCGAGGGACAGGCTACAATGAGCAGTTCTTC. Its protein product is CASSPARGTGYNEQFF.